What follows are 5 T cell receptor beta chains derived from one specimen sequenced in a study of blood T cell repertoires in COVID-19. Some clones are missing from TCRdb's copy, which holds only in-frame ones; the method was immunoSEQ multiplex PCR. The table lists over 300,000 clones, roughly 88% of them singletons. The sequenced material came from PBMCs or T cells enriched from blood (not recorded which). The source of these receptors is a woman aged 25 to 39 with acute COVID-19.

Turning to this clone: Sequence at one end of the junction differs from germline and may be a read error. The chain has TRBV5-7 and TRBJ2-3; no definite D call. TRBV5-7 counts as an open reading frame of uncertain function. The CDR3 is 12 residues long. The CDR3 protein is CASSLAGLNTHF. In DNA form, the CDR3 reads TGTGCCAGCAGCTTGGCAGGCCTAAACACTCATTTT.

This clone was seen a single time. V gene TRBV12-5 combines with J gene TRBJ1-5; D remains unclear. Germline CDR1 and CDR2: LGHNT and FRNRAP. V was shortened by 1 base and J by 7 bases, with 11 bases between the two germline ends. CDR3 size: 14 residues. This chain's CDR3 is CASGLGSGLQPQHF. CDR3 in DNA: TGTGCTAGTGGTTTGGGGTCAGGCCTACAGCCCCAGCATTTT.

The V gene is TRBV6-2 or TRBV6-3, the J gene TRBJ2-3; possible D gene TRBD2, 6 bases. Germline V gene sequence: CDR1 MNHEY, CDR2 SVGEGT. The CDR3 consists of 16 residues. The V end lost 5 bases, the J end lost 1 base, and 16 bases lay between the germline ends. In DNA form, the CDR3 reads TGTGCCAGCAGTGACCCCGGGACTGAGGGCACAGATACGCAGTATTTT. Translated, it gives CASSDPGTEGTDTQYF.

The chain has TRBV4-1 and TRBJ2-1, with 12 bases lining up with TRBD2. V shed 0 bases and J 4 bases; nucleotides not matched to a gene: 10. This CDR3 is built from 19 residues. Looked up from germline, CDR1 is MGHRA and CDR2 is YSYEKL. This CDR3 is CASSQDLAGGLFRYNEQFF. As DNA, the CDR3 is TGCGCCAGCAGCCAAGATCTAGCGGGGGGGTTGTTTAGGTACAATGAGCAGTTCTTC.

CDR3 sequence (DNA): TGCGCCAGCAGCCGGGACAGGGGGGGCAATCAGCCCCAGCATTTT. It is translated as CASSRDRGGNQPQHF. V is TRBV4-1 and J is TRBJ1-5; 11 positions agree with TRBD1. V trimming: 4 bases; J trimming: 2 bases; junction bases outside the gene matches: 1. Germline CDR1 MGHRA, CDR2 YSYEKL. The length of the CDR3 is 15 residues.